The 6 T cell receptor beta chains presented below share a single source sample, sequenced in a study of control samples from healthy donors and cancer patients. Repertoires were generated with immunoSEQ multiplex PCR, while TCRdb's copy carries only in-frame clones and drops some. The sample holds around 140,000 clones, roughly nine tenths seen once. Sequencing input: blood. These receptors were obtained from a man aged 18 to 29 in good health.

The CDR3 region is CASSSSTGRRTSNEKLFF. The CDR3 nucleotides are TGTGCCAGCAGCTCCTCCACAGGGCGGAGAACGTCTAATGAAAAACTGTTTTTT. The genes are TRBV7-9 and TRBJ1-4, with TRBD1 as a possible D gene (6 bases). The CDR3 has 18 amino acids. Germline V gene sequence: CDR1 SEHNR, CDR2 FQNEAQ (reference sequence). Trimming removed 4 bases from V and 3 bases from J, with 21 bases in between.

The V call is TRBV19, the J call TRBJ2-7; D remains ambiguous. CDR1 is LNHDA, CDR2 SQIVND, per germline (reference sequence). V was shortened by 7 bases and J by 0 bases, with 13 bases between the two germline ends. This CDR3 spans 14 amino acids. The CDR3 bases are TGTGCCAGTAAACGGTCATCATTCTCCTACGAGCAGTACTTC. Its protein product is CASKRSSFSYEQYF.

The chain links TRBV2 to TRBJ1-5, with unresolved D. The CDR3 has 14 residues. Trimming took off 1 base at V and 6 bases at J, with 10 bases between the two ends. Looked up from germline, CDR1 is SNHLY and CDR2 is FYNNEI. The CDR3: CASSEGVFSQPQHF. In DNA form, the CDR3 reads TGTGCCAGCAGTGAAGGGGTTTTCAGTCAGCCCCAGCATTTT.

The V call is TRBV27, the J call TRBJ1-2, with D unresolved. Germline lookup yields CDR1 MNHEY and CDR2 SMNVEV (reference sequence). V dropped 3 bases and J dropped 0 bases, with 8 bases sitting between them. The CDR3 has 14 amino acids. CDR3 nucleotides: TGTGCCAGCAGTTTGAGGGTAACTAACTATGGCTACACCTTC. Amino acid sequence: CASSLRVTNYGYTF.

J is TRBJ2-1 and V is TRBV6-2 or TRBV6-3, with TRBD2 matching 15 bases. V dropped 3 bases and J dropped 1; count of bases not matched to a gene: 10. This CDR3 has 20 amino acids. Germline CDR1 reads MNHEY; CDR2 reads SVGEGT. The CDR3 DNA sequence: TGTGCCAGCAGTTATCTCAGGACTAGCGGGGGGGATACTTCCTACAATGAGCAGTTCTTC. Translating it yields CASSYLRTSGGDTSYNEQFF.

This rearrangement joins TRBV5-6 to TRBJ2-2; 7 bases fit TRBD1. The V and J ends lost 2 bases and 3 bases, in that order; junction bases with no gene match: 4. Germline V gene lookup returns CDR1 SGHDT and CDR2 YYEEEE. The CDR3 consists of 15 residues. CDR3 in amino acids: CASSLMGQHTGELFF. CDR3 in DNA: TGTGCCAGCAGCTTAATGGGACAGCACACCGGGGAGCTGTTTTTT.